What follows are 23 T cell receptor beta chains derived from one specimen sequenced in a study of T cell responses to AZD1222 COVID-19 vaccine. Sequenced by immunoSEQ multiplex PCR; TCRdb stores in-frame clones only, minus some. The sample lists 150,000 or so clones, just under 90% occurring once. The material was peripheral blood, obtained 28 days after the second dose of the MenACWY control vaccine. These receptors were obtained from an adult who received the MenACWY meningococcal vaccine as a control.

By sample fraction, this clone is medium-sized. The chain joins TRBV28 to TRBJ1-2, with 8 bases that match TRBD1. The J segment lost 5 bases and the V segment lost 5 bases, leaving 7 bases of the junction unmatched. The CDR3 loop spans 14 amino acids. The germline gives CDR1 MDHEN, CDR2 SYDVKM. The CDR3 protein is CASSKGTGVYGYTF. The CDR3, as DNA: TGTGCCAGCAGTAAAGGGACAGGAGTTTATGGCTACACCTTC.

The J gene is TRBJ1-1, the V gene TRBV7-2, with D perhaps matching TRBD1 (5 bases). CDR1 and CDR2 from the germline V gene are SGHTA and FQGNSA. V was cut by 10 bases and J by 5 bases, with 17 bases left in between. The CDR3 runs to 13 residues. The CDR3, as DNA: TGTGCCACCAGACAGACCGGTGGGACTGAAGCTTTCTTT. Its protein is CATRQTGGTEAFF. Together with reference TRBV7-2 and TRBJ1-1, the CDR3 gives the full variable domain: GAGVSQSPSNKVTEKGKDVELRCDPISGHTALYWYRQSLGQGLEFLIYFQGNSAPDKSGLPSDRFSAERTGGSVSTLTIQRTQQEDSAVYLCATRQTGGTEAFFGQGTRLTVV.

The V gene is TRBV3-1 (or the pseudogene TRBV3-2), the J gene TRBJ2-6, with 10 bases aligning to TRBD2. V lost 4 bases, J lost 2 bases, and 8 bases stayed unmatched. The CDR3 consists of 18 residues. CDR1 LGHDT and CDR2 YNNKEL come from the germline V gene (reference sequence). CDR3 protein: CASSRSASGSTGANVLTF. DNA for the CDR3: TGTGCCAGCAGCCGCTCGGCTAGCGGGAGTACTGGGGCCAACGTCCTGACTTTC.

This chain joins TRBV28 and TRBJ2-7, with a possible D match to TRBD2 (5 bases). CDR1 is MDHEN and CDR2 is SYDVKM in the germline V gene. The CDR3 runs to 13 residues. V lost 4 bases to trimming and J lost 4 bases, with 11 bases between them. The CDR3 nucleotides read TGTGCCAGCAGTTCCATCGGGGTATACGAGCAGTACTTC. Translated: CASSSIGVYEQYF.

This clone was counted between two and nine times. This chain links TRBV2 with TRBJ2-7; 11 bases map to TRBD2. V trimming: 6 bases; J trimming: 4 bases; junction bases outside the gene matches: 8. Germline CDR1 and CDR2: SNHLY and FYNNEI. CDR3 length: 15 residues. This chain's CDR3 is CASSERTSGLYEQYF. The CDR3 coding sequence is TGTGCCAGCAGCGAGAGGACTAGCGGGTTGTACGAGCAGTACTTC.

The DNA of the CDR3 is TGTGCCAGCAGCAATGCCAAAGGAGTAATCAACGACGAGCAGTACTTC. This codes for CASSNAKGVINDEQYF. V usage is TRBV11-1 and J usage is TRBJ2-7; D gene uncertain. Deletions cut 5 bases from V and 5 bases from J, with 22 bases between. Germline V gene lookup returns CDR1 SGHAT and CDR2 FQDESV (reference sequence). The CDR3 totals 16 residues.

V usage is TRBV5-4 and J usage is TRBJ2-7; D assignment may be TRBD1 or TRBD2 (5 bases each). Germline loops: CDR1 SGHNT, CDR2 YYREEE (reference sequence). The CDR3 is 17 residues long. The ends were cut back, 1 base at V and 2 bases at J, with 19 bases in the middle. As DNA, the CDR3 is TGTGCCAGCAGCTTGAAGGGTGTTGTCGGGACCGCCTACGAGCAGTACTTC. Translated, it gives CASSLKGVVGTAYEQYF.

The CDR3 reads CASSQGPAGNTIYF. The CDR3 nucleotides read TGTGCCAGCAGCCAGGGGCCAGCGGGAAACACCATATATTTT. This chain joins TRBV6-2 or TRBV6-3 and TRBJ1-3, with D perhaps matching TRBD1 (6 bases). The CDR3 consists of 14 residues. CDR1 and CDR2 from the germline V gene are MNHEY and SVGEGT. Trimming pared 6 bases from V and 4 bases from J, leaving 13 bases between.

This chain uses TRBV7-2 with TRBJ2-5; TRBD2 aligns across 11 bases. CDR3 size: 14 residues. The J segment lost 9 bases and the V segment lost 1 base, leaving 4 bases of the junction unmatched. Per germline, CDR1 SGHTA and CDR2 FQGNSA. The CDR3 region is CASSLGTSGSPQYF. Written as DNA, the CDR3 is TGTGCCAGCAGCTTAGGAACTAGCGGGAGTCCCCAGTACTTC.

J is TRBJ2-1 and V is TRBV27; 12 nucleotides align to TRBD2. With V trimmed by 5 bases and J by 7 bases, 6 bases remained unmatched. The CDR3 covers 15 residues. CDR1 MNHEY and CDR2 SMNVEV come from the germline V gene (reference sequence). CDR3 protein: CASSGELAGGNEQFF. The CDR3 bases are TGTGCCAGCAGTGGGGAACTAGCGGGAGGTAATGAGCAGTTCTTC.

The chain combines TRBV20-1 with TRBJ1-2; D is uncertain. The CDR3 loop spans 14 amino acids. Trimming cost V 3 bases and J 6 bases, with 17 bases left between them. Germline lookup yields CDR1 DFQATT and CDR2 SNEGSKA (reference sequence). CDR3 in amino acids: CSASGSPLRDGYTF. In DNA, the CDR3 is TGCAGTGCTAGTGGATCACCCCTGAGGGATGGCTACACCTTC.

The V gene is TRBV7-3, the J gene TRBJ2-7, with 14 bases that match TRBD2. With 0 bases clipped from V and 7 bases from J, the junction kept 8 bases outside the gene matches. The CDR3 extends over 17 amino acids. Germline V gene data show CDR1 as SGHTA and CDR2 as FQGTGA. CDR3 residues: CASSLTGGLAGEREQYF. CDR3 nucleotide sequence: TGTGCCAGCAGCTTAACAGGGGGACTAGCGGGAGAACGGGAGCAGTACTTC.

The CDR3 DNA follows: TGTGCCAGCAGCCTTGGGACAGGGGAGGTGTATTCACCCCTCCACTTT. It codes for CASSLGTGEVYSPLHF. The chain has TRBV14 and TRBJ1-6; 10 bases align to TRBD1. Germline lookup yields CDR1 SGHDN and CDR2 FVKESK. The CDR3 is made up of 16 amino acids. The ends lost 4 bases at V and 8 bases at J; junction bases unmatched: 8.

V is TRBV19 and J is TRBJ1-1, with 8 bases matching TRBD1. J lost 4 bases, V lost 7 bases, and 5 bases had no gene match. The CDR3 loop spans 13 amino acids. Germline V gives CDR1 LNHDA, CDR2 SQIVND (reference sequence). In nucleotides, the CDR3 is TGTGCCAGTACCTTCGGGACAGGCACTGAAGCTTTCTTT. This translates into CASTFGTGTEAFF.

This clone was counted a single time. The chain recombines TRBV5-8 with TRBJ1-2; 11 bases agree with TRBD1. The CDR3 consists of 15 residues. J was trimmed by 3 bases and V by 0 bases; bases with no gene match: 1. CDR1 is SGHTS, CDR2 YDEGEE, per germline. The CDR3 DNA follows: TGTGCCAGCAGCTTGGGGACAGGGGGCCACTATGGCTACACCTTC. It codes for CASSLGTGGHYGYTF.

The CDR3 protein is CASSLKGAGETQYF. The CDR3 nucleotides are TGTGCCAGCAGCCTTAAAGGGGCCGGGGAGACCCAGTACTTC. The rearrangement joins TRBV7-9 to TRBJ2-5; weak D call: TRBD1 (5 bases). Germline loops: CDR1 SEHNR, CDR2 FQNEAQ (reference sequence). This CDR3 has 14 amino acids. V was pared by 5 bases and J by 5 bases, with 15 bases between.

This clone has only one observation. The chain is built from TRBV7-8 and TRBJ1-1; perhaps TRBD1 as D (6 bases). V lost 1 base and J 9 bases, leaving 18 bases between the germline ends. This CDR3 is built from 15 residues. Per the germline V gene, CDR1 is SGHVS and CDR2 is FQNEAQ. This CDR3 is CASSLDTGAPLKAFF. The CDR3, as DNA: TGTGCCAGCAGCTTAGACACGGGGGCGCCCCTGAAAGCTTTCTTT.

This chain joins TRBV15 and TRBJ2-7; 7 bases are a match to TRBD1. Germline assignment: CDR1 LNHNV and CDR2 YYDKDF (reference sequence). The junction had 1 base not matched to a gene; V was cut back by 3 bases and J by 5 bases. The CDR3 extends over 12 amino acids. The CDR3: CATSRTGNEQYF. CDR3 in DNA: TGTGCCACCAGCAGGACAGGGAACGAGCAGTACTTC.

V is TRBV5-5 and J is TRBJ2-6; 7 bases are shared with TRBD1. The CDR3 has 19 amino acids. Germline loops: CDR1 SGHKS, CDR2 YYEKEE (reference sequence). With V trimmed by 4 bases and J by 0 bases, 13 bases remained unmatched. CDR3 sequence reads: CASSPAYRGPSSGANVLTF. CDR3 nucleotides: TGTGCCAGCAGCCCAGCCTACAGGGGCCCTTCCTCTGGGGCCAACGTCCTGACTTTC.

The rearrangement joins TRBV19 to TRBJ2-1; 9 positions match TRBD2. Trimming at V came to 7 bases and at J to 4 bases, leaving 5 bases not matched to a gene. This CDR3 has 14 amino acids. Germline V gene data show CDR1 as LNHDA and CDR2 as SQIVND (reference sequence). The CDR3 DNA reads TGTGCCAGTAAAGGGCGGGAGGGGTACAATGAGCAGTTCTTC. Amino acid sequence: CASKGREGYNEQFF.

The chain couples TRBV2 to TRBJ1-1; 8 bases map to TRBD1. CDR1 and CDR2 from the germline V gene are SNHLY and FYNNEI. V lost 6 bases, J lost 6 bases, and 12 bases stayed unmatched. This CDR3 spans 15 amino acids. As DNA, the CDR3 is TGTGCCAGCAGAGACAGTGGACAGGGAGGGGCTGAAGCTTTCTTT. It encodes CASRDSGQGGAEAFF.

The chain combines TRBV6-2 or TRBV6-3 with TRBJ1-5; D gene uncertain. There are 14 residues in the CDR3. V was pared by 6 bases and J by 1 base, with 10 bases between. CDR1 and CDR2 from the germline V gene are MNHEY and SVGEGT. CDR3 sequence: CASSLDWSNQPQHF. CDR3 coding DNA: TGTGCCAGCAGCCTGGATTGGAGCAATCAGCCCCAGCATTTT.

CDR3 nucleotides: TGTGCCAGCAGTGGAGTGGTTATTGGGGGAAGATGGCAGCCCCAGCATTTT. Protein sequence: CASSGVVIGGRWQPQHF. The chain carries TRBV2 and TRBJ1-5; a weak D match, TRBD1 (5 bases). Looked up from germline, CDR1 is SNHLY and CDR2 is FYNNEI. The ends were cut back, 4 bases at V and 7 bases at J, with 23 bases in the middle. The CDR3 extends over 17 amino acids.